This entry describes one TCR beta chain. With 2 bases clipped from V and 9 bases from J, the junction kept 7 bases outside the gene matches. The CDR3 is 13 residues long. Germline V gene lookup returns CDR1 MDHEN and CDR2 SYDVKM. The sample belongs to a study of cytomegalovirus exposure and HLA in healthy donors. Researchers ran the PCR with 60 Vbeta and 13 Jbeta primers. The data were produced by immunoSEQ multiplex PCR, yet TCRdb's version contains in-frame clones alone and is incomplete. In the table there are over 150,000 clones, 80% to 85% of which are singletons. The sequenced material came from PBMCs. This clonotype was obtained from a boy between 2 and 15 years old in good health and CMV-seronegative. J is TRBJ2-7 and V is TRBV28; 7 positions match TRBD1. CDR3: CASSLDRVGVQYF. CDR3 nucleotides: TGTGCCAGCAGTTTAGACAGGGTGGGTGTGCAGTACTTC.